This entry concerns a single TCR beta chain. Antigen specificity is unknown. The source of the sample is a study of T cells expressing NK-cell markers. Turning to the study itself: According to the study, TCR beta repertoires originated from sorted CD3+CD56+NKG2C+, CD3+CD56+NKG2C- and CD3+CD56-NKG2C+ T cells. Study outcomes and limitations: Several donors had dominant NKG2C+ clonotypes that comprised about 1.0-7.0% of their CD8+ T cells.

With UMIs, 5'RACE template switching was used to make TCR beta cDNA. TCRdb re-called the 5' RACE reads and catalogs CDR3 proteins one per entry, DNA excluded. This sample lists roughly 280,000 distinct CDR3 sequences; its ten largest clones have approximately 0.42%. In germline, CDR1 is MNHEY, CDR2 SVGAGI. The CDR3 totals 16 residues. The clonotype originates from a young man in good health. The source material was blood T cells: a sorted CD56 or NKG2C T cell subset, CD4+ or CD8+ T cells, or bulk PBMC T cells (not recorded which). The gene calls are TRBV6-5 and TRBJ2-4; as DNA is missing, the TRBD1 call by TCRdb cannot be tested. The CDR3 region is CASSYSSLLAKNIQYF.